Listed below are T cell receptor delta chains from one sample, sequenced in a study of gamma-delta chains in newborns, infants, children. TCRdb fed the reads to CATT. The sample yields 10,000 to 13,000 delta-chain clones, 8.5% to 9.5% seen once. The sequenced sample was blood. Source of these receptors: a child who was a newborn, infant or young child, either healthy, febrile or measles-vaccinated (not recorded which). Each CDR3 is given with its conserved first and last residue. A D gene is named only where the DNA matches it firmly. A clone size is listed for some rows: how often the clone was seen (once, few, many), or a class if it is expanded.

clone_size	v_call	j_call	d_call	cdr3_nt	cdr3_aa
medium-sized	TRDV2	TRDJ1	TRDD3	TGTGCCTGTGACACACTGGGGGTGTACACCGATAAACTCATCTTT	CACDTLGVYTDKLIF
few	TRDV3	TRDJ1	TRDD3	TGTGCCTTGGAAGGCCTTCCTACGCGGAACTGGGGGATACACCTCCACACCGATAAACTCATCTTT	CALEGLPTRNWGIHLHTDKLIF
NA	TRDV2	TRDJ3	TRDD3	TGTGCCTGTGATCCTACTGGGGGATACGGGTCCTGGGACACCCGACAGATGTTTTTC	CACDPTGGYGSWDTRQMFF
few	TRDV2	TRDJ3	NA	TGTGCCTGTGACACGCCGGGGGGCTCCTGGGACACCCGACAGATGTTTTTC	CACDTPGGSWDTRQMFF
few	TRDV2	TRDJ3	TRDD3	TGTGCCTGTGACACCCTCTCTAACCTGGGGGATACTAGCTCCTGGGACACCCGACAGATGTTTTTC	CACDTLSNLGDTSSWDTRQMFF
few	TRDV2	TRDJ3	TRDD3	TGTGCCTGTGACAAACTGGGGATAGGAGCCTGGGACACCCGACAGATGTTTTTC	CACDKLGIGAWDTRQMFF
medium-sized	TRDV2	TRDJ3	TRDD3	TGTGCCTGTGACGTACTGGGGGATACGAGCTCCTGGGACACCCGACAGATGTTTTTC	CACDVLGDTSSWDTRQMFF
few	TRDV2	TRDJ2	TRDD3	TGTGCCTGTGACACCGTAGGGGGATCTTTGACAGCACAACTCTTCTTT	CACDTVGGSLTAQLFF
few	TRDV2	TRDJ1	NA	TGTGCCTGTGACACTATGCGTGGGGTACGATCCCCCGAAGGATACACCGATAAACTCATCTTT	CACDTMRGVRSPEGYTDKLIF
few	TRDV1	TRDJ1	NA	TGTGCTCTTGGGGAACTGTTGAGGGGGAACGCCGATAAACTCATCTTT	CALGELLRGNADKLIF
few	TRDV2	TRDJ2	TRDD3	TGTGCCTGTGACACAATCACTGGGGGATATATGTCGGCACAACTCTTCTTT	CACDTITGGYMSAQLFF
few	TRAV29/DV5	TRDJ1	TRDD3	TGTGCAGCAAGCGCCCCCAGCCTTCCTAAAAACCCCCGTACTGGGGGATACTTGTACACCGATAAACTCATCTTT	CAASAPSLPKNPRTGGYLYTDKLIF
medium-sized	TRDV2	TRDJ2	TRDD3	TGTGCCTGTGACTCACTGGGGGATAGGAGTTCAGCACAACTCTTCTTT	CACDSLGDRSSAQLFF
few	TRDV2	TRDJ3	NA	TGTGCCTGTGACACCGTGGGATTATGGGACACCCGACAGATGTTTTTC	CACDTVGLWDTRQMFF
NA	TRDV2	TRDJ3	TRDD3	TGTGCCCGTGACTCTCTTTTACTGGGGGATAACTGGGACACCCGACAGATGTTTTTC	CARDSLLLGDNWDTRQMFF
NA	TRDV2	TRDJ3	TRDD3	TGTGCCTGTGACACCACCGGAACTGGGGGATACTCCTGGGACACCCGACAGATGTTTTTC	CACDTTGTGGYSWDTRQMFF
NA	TRDV2	TRDJ3	TRDD3	TGTGCCTGTGACACCGGGGGATTTCGCTCCTGGGACACCCGACAGATGTTTTTC	CACDTGGFRSWDTRQMFF
NA	TRDV1	TRDJ1	TRDD3	TGTGCTCTTGGGGAACCTTATGTCCTGGACTGGGGGATACTCCCCCCGTTGTACACCGATAAACTCATCTTT	CALGEPYVLDWGILPPLYTDKLIF
medium-sized	TRDV2	TRDJ3	TRDD3	TGTGCCTGTGACAGTACTGGGGGGAGCTCCTGGGACACCCGACAGATGTTTTTC	CACDSTGGSSWDTRQMFF
medium-sized	TRDV2	TRDJ3	TRDD3	TGTGCCTGTGAAAGCCTGGGGGATACGCTTCACCGGGACACCCGACAGATGTTTTTC	CACESLGDTLHRDTRQMFF
NA	TRDV2	TRDJ3	TRDD3	TGTGCCCGTGACACCGTTCTACCACTGGGGGAACCCTGGGACACCCGACAGATGTTTTTC	CARDTVLPLGEPWDTRQMFF
few	TRDV2	TRDJ1	TRDD3	TGTGCCTGTGACGTACTGGGGGATACGTACACCGATAAACTCATCTTT	CACDVLGDTYTDKLIF
NA	TRDV2	TRDJ1	TRDD3	TGTGCCTGTGACACCGTGCGAGGAGTACTGGGGGATGATAATAAACTCATCTTT	CACDTVRGVLGDDNKLIF
few	TRDV1	TRDJ1	NA	TGTGCTCTTGGGGAACTAGACATCTTCCTCATCTGGGGAACGTACACCGATAAACTCATCTTT	CALGELDIFLIWGTYTDKLIF
NA	TRDV2	TRDJ2	TRDD3	TGTGCCTGTGACTCCCTAATACTGGGGGATACGCGGGCACAACTCTTCTTT	CACDSLILGDTRAQLFF
few	TRDV2	TRDJ3	NA	TGTGCCTGTGACACCGCAAGTTCTTATAGCTCCTGGGACACCCGACAGATGTTTTTC	CACDTASSYSSWDTRQMFF
few	TRDV2	TRDJ3	TRDD3	TGTGCCTGTGACCACTGGGGGAGCTCCTGGGACACCCGGCAGATGTTTTTC	CACDHWGSSWDTRQMFF
few	TRDV2	TRDJ3	TRDD3	TGTGCCTGTGACACCTTGGGGGATAGCTCCTGGGACACCCGACAGATGTTTTTC	CACDTLGDSSWDTRQMFF
medium-sized	TRDV2	TRDJ1	TRDD3	TGTGCCTGTGACTCCATCGTACTGGGGGACCACACCGATAAACTCATCTTT	CACDSIVLGDHTDKLIF
few	TRDV2	TRDJ2	NA	TGTGCCTGTGATCCCCTACGTTCTATATTGGGGAACCAGACAGCACAACTCTTCTTT	CACDPLRSILGNQTAQLFF
few	TRDV2	TRDJ1	TRDD3	TGTGCCTGTGATCCCGTACTGGGGGATAGGTACACCGATAAACTCATCTTT	CACDPVLGDRYTDKLIF
large	TRDV2	TRDJ1	TRDD3	TGTGCCTGTGACACCGTACTGGGGGATACCAGGGTGAAGTACACCGATAAACTCATCTTT	CACDTVLGDTRVKYTDKLIF
few	TRDV2	TRDJ1	TRDD3	TGTGCCTGTGACCCGGTCCCGTTACGTGGGGATACGGGCGAACTCATCTTT	CACDPVPLRGDTGELIF
few	TRDV2	TRDJ1	TRDD3	TGTGCCTGTGACCCTCTTATGGGGGATGTTTATAAACTCATCTTT	CACDPLMGDVYKLIF
few	TRDV2	TRDJ3	TRDD3	TGTGCCTGTGACATACTGGGGGCCACCCGACAGGTGTTTTTC	CACDILGATRQVFF
once	TRDV2	TRDJ1	TRDD3	TGTGCCTGTGACAGTACTGGGGGATGGGACGGAAGCGATAAACTCATCTTT	CACDSTGGWDGSDKLIF
NA	TRDV2	TRDJ1	NA	TGTGCCTGTGACACGTTCAAGGGCGACGATAAACTCATCTTT	CACDTFKGDDKLIF
NA	TRDV2	TRDJ1	TRDD3	TGTGCCTGTGACACCCTCCGGGTGGGGGATACGGAGAGCACCGATAAACTCATCTTT	CACDTLRVGDTESTDKLIF
NA	TRDV2	TRDJ1	NA	TGTGCCTGTGACACCGTACCGCTGGGGAAAAATGGATTGTACACCGATAAACTCATCTTT	CACDTVPLGKNGLYTDKLIF
NA	TRDV2	TRDJ3	TRDD3	TGTGCCTGTGAAAGCCTGGGGGATACGCTTCACCGGGACACCCGACAGATGTTCTTC	CACESLGDTLHRDTRQMFF
NA	TRDV1	TRDJ1	NA	TGTGCTCTTGGGGAAGCATACGGACGCTACACCGATAAACTCATCTTT	CALGEAYGRYTDKLIF